In this sample, the clone carrying this TCR beta chain turned up a few times. The sample belongs to a study of cytomegalovirus exposure and HLA in healthy donors. The primer mix had 60 Vbeta and 13 Jbeta primers. Repertoires were generated with immunoSEQ multiplex PCR, while TCRdb's copy carries only in-frame clones and drops some. This sample has some 170,000 clones, with under 9.5% found just once. This CDR3 is built from 15 residues. The V end lost 5 bases, the J end lost 7 bases, and 18 bases lay between the germline ends. The germline gives CDR1 SEHNR, CDR2 FQNEAQ (reference sequence). The V and J genes are TRBV7-9 and TRBJ2-1; the D gene is possibly TRBD2 (6 bases). The specimen was PBMCs. This TCR was sampled from a woman in her twenties or thirties in good health and CMV-seropositive. CDR3 sequence: CASSPLPGALNEQFF. The CDR3 DNA sequence: TGTGCCAGCAGCCCTCTCCCGGGAGCTTTGAATGAGCAGTTCTTC.